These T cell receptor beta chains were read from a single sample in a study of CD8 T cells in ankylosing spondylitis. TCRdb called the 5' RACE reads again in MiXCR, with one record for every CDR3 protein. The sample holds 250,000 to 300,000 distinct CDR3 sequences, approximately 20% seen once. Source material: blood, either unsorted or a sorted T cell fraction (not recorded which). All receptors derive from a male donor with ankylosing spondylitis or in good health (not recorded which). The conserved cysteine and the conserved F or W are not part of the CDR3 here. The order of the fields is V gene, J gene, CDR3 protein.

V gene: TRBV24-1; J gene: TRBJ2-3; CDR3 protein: ATSDSPGGFDTQY
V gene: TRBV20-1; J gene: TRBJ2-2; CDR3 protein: SARTAHTGELF
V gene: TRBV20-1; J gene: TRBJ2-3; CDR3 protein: SALDPRGLTDTQY
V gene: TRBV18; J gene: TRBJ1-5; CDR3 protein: ASSPMRGNDQPQH
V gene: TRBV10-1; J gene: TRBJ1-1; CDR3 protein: ASSEFGYTEAF
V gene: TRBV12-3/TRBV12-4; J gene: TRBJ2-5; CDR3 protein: ASKGDRQETQY
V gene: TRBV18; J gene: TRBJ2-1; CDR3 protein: ASSPLAGDLYNEQF
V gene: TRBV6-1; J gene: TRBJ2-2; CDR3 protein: ASSHLAGASTGELF
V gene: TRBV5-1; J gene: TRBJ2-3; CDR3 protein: ASSTRGLAGDTQY
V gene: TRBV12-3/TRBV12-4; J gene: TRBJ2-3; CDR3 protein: ASSSRDYPTDTQY
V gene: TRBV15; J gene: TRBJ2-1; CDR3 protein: ATSRSRDHPEQF
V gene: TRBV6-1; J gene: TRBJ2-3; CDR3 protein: ASRGGSSTDTQY
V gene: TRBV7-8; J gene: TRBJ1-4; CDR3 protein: ASSPDRVGGEKLF
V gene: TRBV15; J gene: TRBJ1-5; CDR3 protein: ATTKGNRGTSNQPQH
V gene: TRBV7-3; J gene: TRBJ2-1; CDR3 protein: ASSLQGLAACNEQF
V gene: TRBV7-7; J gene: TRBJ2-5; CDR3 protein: ASSSSGLQETQY
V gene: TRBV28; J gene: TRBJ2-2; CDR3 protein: ASSTWTGITGELF
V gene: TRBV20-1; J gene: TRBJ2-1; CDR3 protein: SATGPGGYNEQF
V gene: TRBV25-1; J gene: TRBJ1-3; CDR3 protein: ASSEYGTGSLGNTIY
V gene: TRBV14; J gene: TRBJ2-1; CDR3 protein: ASSQVTGYEQF
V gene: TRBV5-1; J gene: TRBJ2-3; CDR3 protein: ASRDTSGAQDTQY
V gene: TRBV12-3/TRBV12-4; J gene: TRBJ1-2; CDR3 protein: ASSTGQHYGYT
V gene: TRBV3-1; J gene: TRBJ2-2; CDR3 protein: ASSPSGGAGRELF
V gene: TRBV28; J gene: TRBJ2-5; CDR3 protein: ASARAIQETQY
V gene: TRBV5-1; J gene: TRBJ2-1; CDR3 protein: ASSFAGPKYNEQF
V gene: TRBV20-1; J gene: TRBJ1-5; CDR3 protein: SARDQEKRNQPQH
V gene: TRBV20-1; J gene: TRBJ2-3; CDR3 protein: SASPSLGNTDTQY
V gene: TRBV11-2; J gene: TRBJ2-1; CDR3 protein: ASSAPRHYNEQF
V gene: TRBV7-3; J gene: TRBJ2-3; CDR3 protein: ASSTGQGRADTQY
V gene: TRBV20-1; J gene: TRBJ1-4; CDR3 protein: SARWQGEKLF
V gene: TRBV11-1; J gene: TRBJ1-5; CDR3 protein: ATTQLRNRGGQNQPQH
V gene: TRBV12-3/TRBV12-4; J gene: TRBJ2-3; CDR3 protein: ASSPTQREGSTDTQY
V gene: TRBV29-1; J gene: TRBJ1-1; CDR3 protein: SVGAGNTEAF
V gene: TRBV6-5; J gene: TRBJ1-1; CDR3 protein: ASSYSGGGTEAF
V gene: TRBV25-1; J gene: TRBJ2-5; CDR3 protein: ASFAGTLEGQY
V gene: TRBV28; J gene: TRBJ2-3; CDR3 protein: ASSFGTSGSDTQY
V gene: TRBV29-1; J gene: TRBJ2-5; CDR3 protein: SVDEGGLKTQY
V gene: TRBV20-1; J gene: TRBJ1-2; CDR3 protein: SAPGGALYGYT
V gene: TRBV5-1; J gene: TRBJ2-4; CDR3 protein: ASSISPLQGSDIQY
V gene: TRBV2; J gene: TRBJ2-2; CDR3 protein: ASMSTTGNTGELF
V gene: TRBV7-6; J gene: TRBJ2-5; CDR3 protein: ASSLSWGARETQY
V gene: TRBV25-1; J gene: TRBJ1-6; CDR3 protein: ASSDRDNYGSPLH
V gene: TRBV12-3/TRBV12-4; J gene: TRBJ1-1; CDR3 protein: ASSLASSAGLTEAF
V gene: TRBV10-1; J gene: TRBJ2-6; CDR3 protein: ASRAGTGVSGANVLT
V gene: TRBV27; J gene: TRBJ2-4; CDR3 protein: ASRPGTGRAKNIQY
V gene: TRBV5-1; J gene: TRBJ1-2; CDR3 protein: ASSLAGRTS
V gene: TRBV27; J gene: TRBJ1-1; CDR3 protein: ASSPGASTEAF
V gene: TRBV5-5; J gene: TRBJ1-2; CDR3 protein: ASSSLGGQGAQGYT
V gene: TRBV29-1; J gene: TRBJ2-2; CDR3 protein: SVSSGSPTGELF
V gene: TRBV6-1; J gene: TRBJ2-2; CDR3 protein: ASRRGVSGSSSGELF
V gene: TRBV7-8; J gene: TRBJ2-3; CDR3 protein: ASSPGASDTQY
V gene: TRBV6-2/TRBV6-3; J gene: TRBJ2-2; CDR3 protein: ASSYLAGTNTGELF
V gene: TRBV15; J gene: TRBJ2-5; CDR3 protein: ATSSTSGLAGGQETQY
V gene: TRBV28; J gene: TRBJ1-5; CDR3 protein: ASSPTGDRQPQH
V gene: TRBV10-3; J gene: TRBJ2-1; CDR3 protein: AISERGGNNEQF
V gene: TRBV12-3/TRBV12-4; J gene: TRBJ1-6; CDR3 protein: ASRGGLYNSPLH
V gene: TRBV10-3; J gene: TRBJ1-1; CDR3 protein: AISEDLRTFMNTEAF
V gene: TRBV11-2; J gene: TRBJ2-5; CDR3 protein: ASSKLASQETQY
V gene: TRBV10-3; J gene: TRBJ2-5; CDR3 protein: AISDIAGDYQETQY